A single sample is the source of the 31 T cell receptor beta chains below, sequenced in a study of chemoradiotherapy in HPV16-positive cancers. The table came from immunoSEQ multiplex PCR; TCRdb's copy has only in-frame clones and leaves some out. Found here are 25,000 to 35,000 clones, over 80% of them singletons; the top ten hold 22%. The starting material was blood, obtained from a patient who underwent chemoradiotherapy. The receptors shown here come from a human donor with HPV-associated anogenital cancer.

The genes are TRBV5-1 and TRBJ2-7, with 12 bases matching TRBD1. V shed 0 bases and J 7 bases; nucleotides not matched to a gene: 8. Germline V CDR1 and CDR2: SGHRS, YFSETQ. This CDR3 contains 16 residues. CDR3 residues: CASSLEGTGGRREQYF. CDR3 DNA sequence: TGCGCCAGCAGCTTGGAGGGGACAGGGGGCCGTCGAGAGCAGTACTTC.

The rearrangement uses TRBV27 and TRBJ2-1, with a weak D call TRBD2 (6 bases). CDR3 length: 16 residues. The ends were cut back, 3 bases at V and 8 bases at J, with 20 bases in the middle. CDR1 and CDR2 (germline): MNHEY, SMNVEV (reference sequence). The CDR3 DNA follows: TGTGCCAGCAGTTTCTTCCCAGGGACTTCAGATCATGAGCAGTTCTTC. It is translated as CASSFFPGTSDHEQFF.

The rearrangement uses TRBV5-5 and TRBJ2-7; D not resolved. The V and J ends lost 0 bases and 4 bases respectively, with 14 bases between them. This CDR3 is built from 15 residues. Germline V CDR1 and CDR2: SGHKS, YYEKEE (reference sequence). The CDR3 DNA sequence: TGTGCCAGCAGCTTGGAGGCAGGTTGGGAATACGAGCAGTACTTC. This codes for CASSLEAGWEYEQYF.

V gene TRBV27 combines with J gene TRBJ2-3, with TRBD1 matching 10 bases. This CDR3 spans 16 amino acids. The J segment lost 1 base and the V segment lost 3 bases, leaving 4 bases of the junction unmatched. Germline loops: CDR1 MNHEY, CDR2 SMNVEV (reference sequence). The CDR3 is CASSLTGTGGTDTQYF. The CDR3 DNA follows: TGTGCCAGCAGTTTGACCGGGACAGGGGGCACAGATACGCAGTATTTT.

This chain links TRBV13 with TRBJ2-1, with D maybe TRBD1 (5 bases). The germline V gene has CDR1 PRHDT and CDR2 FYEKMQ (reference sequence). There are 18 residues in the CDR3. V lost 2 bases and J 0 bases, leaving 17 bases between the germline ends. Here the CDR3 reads CASSLYGWGGSSYNEQFF. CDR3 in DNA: TGTGCCAGCAGCTTATATGGATGGGGCGGCAGCTCCTACAATGAGCAGTTCTTC. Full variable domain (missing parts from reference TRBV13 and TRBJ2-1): AAGVIQSPRHLIKEKRETATLKCYPIPRHDTVYWYQQGPGQDPQFLISFYEKMQSDKGSIPDRFSAQQFSDYHSELNMSSLELGDSALYFCASSLYGWGGSSYNEQFFGPGTRLTVL.

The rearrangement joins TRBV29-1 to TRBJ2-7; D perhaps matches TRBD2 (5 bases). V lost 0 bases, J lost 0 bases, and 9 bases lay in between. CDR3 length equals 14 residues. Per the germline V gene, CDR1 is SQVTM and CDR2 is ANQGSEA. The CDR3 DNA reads TGCAGCGTTGAAGATCTGGGGAGCTCCTACGAGCAGTACTTC. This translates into CSVEDLGSSYEQYF.

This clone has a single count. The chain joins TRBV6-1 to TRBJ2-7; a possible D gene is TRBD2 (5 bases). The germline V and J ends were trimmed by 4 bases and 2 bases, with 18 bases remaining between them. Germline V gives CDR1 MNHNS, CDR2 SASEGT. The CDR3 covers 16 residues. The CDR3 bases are TGTGCCAGCAGTGGCGTCTCGGGATTACTCCCCTACGAGCAGTACTTC. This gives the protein CASSGVSGLLPYEQYF.

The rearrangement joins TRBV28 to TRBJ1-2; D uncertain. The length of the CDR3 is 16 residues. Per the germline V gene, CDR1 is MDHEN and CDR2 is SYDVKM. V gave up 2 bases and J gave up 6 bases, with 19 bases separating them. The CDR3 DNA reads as TGTGCCAGCAGTTTAGAGGGCGCCGGGTCATTGGATGGCTACACCTTC. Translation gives CASSLEGAGSLDGYTF.

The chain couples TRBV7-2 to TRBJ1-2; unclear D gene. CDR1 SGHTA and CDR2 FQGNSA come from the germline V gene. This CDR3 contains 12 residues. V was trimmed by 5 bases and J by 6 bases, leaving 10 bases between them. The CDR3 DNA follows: TGTGCCAGCAGCCCCTCTTGGGATGGCTACACCTTC. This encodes CASSPSWDGYTF.

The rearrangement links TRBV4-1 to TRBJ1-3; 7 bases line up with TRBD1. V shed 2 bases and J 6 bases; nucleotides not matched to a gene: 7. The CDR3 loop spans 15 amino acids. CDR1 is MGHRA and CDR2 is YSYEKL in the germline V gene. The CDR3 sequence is CASSQPDRVENTIYF. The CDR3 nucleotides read TGCGCCAGCAGCCAACCCGACAGGGTCGAAAACACCATATATTTT.

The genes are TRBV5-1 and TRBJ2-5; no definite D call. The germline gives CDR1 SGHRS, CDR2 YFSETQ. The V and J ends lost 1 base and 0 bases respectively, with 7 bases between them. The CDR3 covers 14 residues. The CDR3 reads CASSLRVDQETQYF. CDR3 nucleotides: TGCGCCAGCAGCTTGAGGGTAGACCAAGAGACCCAGTACTTC.

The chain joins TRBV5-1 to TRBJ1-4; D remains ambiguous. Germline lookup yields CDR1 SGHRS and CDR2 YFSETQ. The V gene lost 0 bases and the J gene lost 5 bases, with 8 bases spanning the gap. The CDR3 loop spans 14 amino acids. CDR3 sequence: CASSLEVQNEKLFF. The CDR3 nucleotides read TGCGCCAGCAGCTTGGAGGTCCAGAATGAAAAACTGTTTTTT.

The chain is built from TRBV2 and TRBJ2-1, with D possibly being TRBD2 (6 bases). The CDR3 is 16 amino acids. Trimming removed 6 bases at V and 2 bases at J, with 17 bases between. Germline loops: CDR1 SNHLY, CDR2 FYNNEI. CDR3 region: CASRAAGLAPYNEQFF. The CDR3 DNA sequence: TGTGCCAGCAGAGCCGCTGGGCTAGCGCCCTACAATGAGCAGTTCTTC. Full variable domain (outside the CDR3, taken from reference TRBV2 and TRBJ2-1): EPEVTQTPSHQVTQMGQEVILRCVPISNHLYFYWYRQILGQKVEFLVSFYNNEISEKSEIFDDQFSVERPDGSNFTLKIRSTKLEDSAMYFCASRAAGLAPYNEQFFGPGTRLTVL.

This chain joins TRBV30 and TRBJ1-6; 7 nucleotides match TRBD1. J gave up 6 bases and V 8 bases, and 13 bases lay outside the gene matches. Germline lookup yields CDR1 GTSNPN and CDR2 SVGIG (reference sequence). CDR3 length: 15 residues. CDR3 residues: CARSQPGQSNSPLHF. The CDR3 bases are TGTGCCCGATCTCAGCCGGGACAGAGTAATTCACCCCTCCACTTT.

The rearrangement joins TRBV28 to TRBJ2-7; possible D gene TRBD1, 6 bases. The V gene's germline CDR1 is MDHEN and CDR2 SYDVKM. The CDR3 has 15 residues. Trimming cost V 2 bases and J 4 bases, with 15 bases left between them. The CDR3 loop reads CASSLPTQGGYEQYF. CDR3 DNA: TGTGCCAGCAGTTTACCGACACAGGGTGGGTACGAGCAGTACTTC.

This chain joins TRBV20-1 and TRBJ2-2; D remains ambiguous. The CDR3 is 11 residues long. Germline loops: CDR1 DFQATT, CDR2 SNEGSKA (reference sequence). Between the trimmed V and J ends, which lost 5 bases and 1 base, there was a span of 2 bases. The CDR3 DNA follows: TGCAGTGCTGGGAACACCGGGGAGCTGTTTTTT. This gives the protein CSAGNTGELFF.

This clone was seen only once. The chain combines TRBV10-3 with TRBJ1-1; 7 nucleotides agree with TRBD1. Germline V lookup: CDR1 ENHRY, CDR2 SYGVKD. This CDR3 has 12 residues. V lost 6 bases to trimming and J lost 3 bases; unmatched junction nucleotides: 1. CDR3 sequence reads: CAISTGDTEAFF. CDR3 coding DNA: TGTGCCATCAGCACAGGGGACACTGAAGCTTTCTTT.

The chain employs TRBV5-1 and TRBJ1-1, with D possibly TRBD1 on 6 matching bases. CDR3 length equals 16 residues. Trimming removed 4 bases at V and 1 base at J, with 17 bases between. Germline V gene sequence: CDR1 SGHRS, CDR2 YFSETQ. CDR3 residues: CASSPKPGQPNTEAFF. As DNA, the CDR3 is TGCGCCAGCAGCCCAAAGCCCGGACAGCCGAACACTGAAGCTTTCTTT.

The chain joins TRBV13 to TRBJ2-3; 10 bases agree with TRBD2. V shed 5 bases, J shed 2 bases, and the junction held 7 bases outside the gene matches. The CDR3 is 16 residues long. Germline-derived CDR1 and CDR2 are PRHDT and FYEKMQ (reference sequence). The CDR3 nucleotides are TGTGCCAGCAGCGAGCGGGAGGGCCTTAACACAGATACGCAGTATTTT. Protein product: CASSEREGLNTDTQYF.

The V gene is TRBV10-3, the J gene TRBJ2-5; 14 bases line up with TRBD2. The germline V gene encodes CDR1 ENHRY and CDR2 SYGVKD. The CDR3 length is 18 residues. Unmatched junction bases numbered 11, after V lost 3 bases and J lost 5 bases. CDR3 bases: TGTGCCATCAGTGACCCGACTAGCGGGAGGGCCCCTTCGGAGACCCAGTACTTC. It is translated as CAISDPTSGRAPSETQYF.

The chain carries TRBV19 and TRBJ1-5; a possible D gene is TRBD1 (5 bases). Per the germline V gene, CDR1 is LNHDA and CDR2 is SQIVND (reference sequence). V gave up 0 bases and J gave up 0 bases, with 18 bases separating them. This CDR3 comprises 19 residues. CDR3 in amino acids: CASSIDPRETDYSNQPQHF. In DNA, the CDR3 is TGTGCCAGTAGTATAGATCCAAGGGAGACAGATTATAGCAATCAGCCCCAGCATTTT.

The CDR3 here is CASSYQRGADTQYF. The CDR3 region has the DNA TGTGCCAGCAGTTACCAACGTGGGGCAGATACGCAGTATTTT. This chain links TRBV6-5 with TRBJ2-3, with D unclear. V was cut by 2 bases and J by 4 bases, with 10 bases left in between. This CDR3 spans 14 amino acids. CDR1 and CDR2 from the germline V gene are MNHEY and SVGAGI.

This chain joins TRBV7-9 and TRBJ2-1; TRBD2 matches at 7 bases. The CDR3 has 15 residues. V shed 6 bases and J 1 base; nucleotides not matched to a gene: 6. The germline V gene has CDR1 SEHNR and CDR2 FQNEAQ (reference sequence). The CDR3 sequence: CASRTWGGSYNEQFF. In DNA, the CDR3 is TGTGCCAGCAGAACTTGGGGGGGTTCCTACAATGAGCAGTTCTTC.

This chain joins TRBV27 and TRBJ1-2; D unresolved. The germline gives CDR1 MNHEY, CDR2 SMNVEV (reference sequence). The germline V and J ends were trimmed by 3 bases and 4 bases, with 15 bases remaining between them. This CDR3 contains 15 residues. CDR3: CASSFLGSISYGYTF. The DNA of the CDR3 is TGTGCCAGCAGTTTTTTGGGCAGCATTAGCTATGGCTACACCTTC.

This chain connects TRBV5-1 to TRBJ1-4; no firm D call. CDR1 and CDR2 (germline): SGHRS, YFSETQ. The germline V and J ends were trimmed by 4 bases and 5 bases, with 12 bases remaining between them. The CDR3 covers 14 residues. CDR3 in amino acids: CASSPGSMNEKLFF. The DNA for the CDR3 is TGCGCCAGCAGCCCGGGAAGTATGAATGAAAAACTGTTTTTT.

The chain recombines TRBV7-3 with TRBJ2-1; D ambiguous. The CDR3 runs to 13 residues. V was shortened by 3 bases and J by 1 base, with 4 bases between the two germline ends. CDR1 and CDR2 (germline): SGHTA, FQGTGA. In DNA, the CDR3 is TGTGCCAGCAGCTTGGCGTCCTACAATGAGCAGTTCTTC. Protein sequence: CASSLASYNEQFF.

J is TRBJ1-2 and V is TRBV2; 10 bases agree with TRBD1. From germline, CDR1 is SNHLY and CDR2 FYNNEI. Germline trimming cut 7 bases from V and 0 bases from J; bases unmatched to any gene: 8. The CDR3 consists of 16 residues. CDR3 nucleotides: TGTGCCAGCACGGGGTTAGGACAGGGGGCTAACTATGGCTACACCTTC. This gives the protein CASTGLGQGANYGYTF. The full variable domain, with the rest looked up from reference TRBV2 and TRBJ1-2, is EPEVTQTPSHQVTQMGQEVILRCVPISNHLYFYWYRQILGQKVEFLVSFYNNEISEKSEIFDDQFSVERPDGSNFTLKIRSTKLEDSAMYFCASTGLGQGANYGYTFGSGTRLTVV.

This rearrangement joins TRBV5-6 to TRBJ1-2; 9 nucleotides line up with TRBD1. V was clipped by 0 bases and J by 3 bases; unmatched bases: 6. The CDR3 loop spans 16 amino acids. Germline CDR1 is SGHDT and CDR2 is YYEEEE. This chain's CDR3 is CASSLAADRGYYGYTF. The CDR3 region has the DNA TGTGCCAGCAGCTTGGCAGCGGACAGGGGTTACTATGGCTACACCTTC.

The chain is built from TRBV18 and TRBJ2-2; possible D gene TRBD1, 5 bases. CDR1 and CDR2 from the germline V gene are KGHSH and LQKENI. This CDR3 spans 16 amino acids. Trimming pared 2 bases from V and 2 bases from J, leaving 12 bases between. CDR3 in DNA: TGTGCCAGCTCACCATCGAAACAGGTCAACACCGGGGAGCTGTTTTTT. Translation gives CASSPSKQVNTGELFF.

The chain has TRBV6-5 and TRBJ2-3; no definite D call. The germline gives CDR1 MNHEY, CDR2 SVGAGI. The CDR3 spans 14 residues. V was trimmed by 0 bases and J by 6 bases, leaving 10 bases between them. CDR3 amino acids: CASSYSRRADTQYF. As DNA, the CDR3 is TGTGCCAGCAGTTACTCGAGAAGGGCTGATACGCAGTATTTT.

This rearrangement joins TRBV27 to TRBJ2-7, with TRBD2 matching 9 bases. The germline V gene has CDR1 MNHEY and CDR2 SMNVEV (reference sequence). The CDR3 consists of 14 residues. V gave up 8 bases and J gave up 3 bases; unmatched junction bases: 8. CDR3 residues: CASRIAGVHYEQYF. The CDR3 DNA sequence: TGTGCCAGCCGCATAGCGGGGGTGCACTACGAGCAGTACTTC.